The clone carrying this T cell receptor (beta chain) turned up a few times. This CDR3 is built from 15 residues. Germline V gene lookup returns CDR1 SGHRS and CDR2 YFSETQ. The V end lost 0 bases, the J end lost 7 bases, and 11 bases lay between the germline ends. This specimen comes from a study of cytotoxic CD8 clonotypes in ibrutinib-treated CLL. Sequenced by immunoSEQ multiplex PCR; TCRdb stores in-frame clones only, minus some. The table records tens of thousands of clones, 55% to 75% of them present only once. The chain combines TRBV5-1 with TRBJ1-6; D is unresolved. The TCR comes from a human donor with chronic lymphocytic leukemia. Sequencing was performed on PBMCs, taken after 24 months of ibrutinib treatment. The CDR3: CASSLEGLRNSPLHF. For the CDR3, the DNA is TGCGCCAGCAGCTTGGAAGGACTGAGGAATTCACCCCTCCACTTT.